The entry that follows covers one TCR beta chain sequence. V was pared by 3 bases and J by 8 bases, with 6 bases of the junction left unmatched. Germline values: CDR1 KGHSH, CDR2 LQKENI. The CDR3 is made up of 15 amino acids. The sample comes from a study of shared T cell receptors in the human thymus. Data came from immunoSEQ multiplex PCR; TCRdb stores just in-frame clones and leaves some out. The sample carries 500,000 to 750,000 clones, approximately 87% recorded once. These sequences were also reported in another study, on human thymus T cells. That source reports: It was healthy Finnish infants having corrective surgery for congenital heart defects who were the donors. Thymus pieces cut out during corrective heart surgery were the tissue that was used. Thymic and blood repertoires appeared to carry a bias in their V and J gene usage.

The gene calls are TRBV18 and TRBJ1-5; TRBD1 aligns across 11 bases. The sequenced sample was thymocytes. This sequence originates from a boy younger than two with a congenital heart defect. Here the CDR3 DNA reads TGTGCCAGCTCACCGTTTCCGGGACAGGGGGAGCCCCAGCATTTT. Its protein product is CASSPFPGQGEPQHF.